The 13 T cell receptor beta chains in this list originate from one sample, sequenced in a study of tumor and adjacent non-tumor tissue in lung cancer. This sample's RNA came from whole unsorted tissue. TCRbeta libraries were built with three rounds of nested PCR, modified from ARM-PCR. TCRdb re-called the multiplex PCR reads with MiXCR, one entry per CDR3 protein. Here the sample spans over 110,000 distinct CDR3 sequences, 66% being singletons. Sequenced: lung tumor tissue. All receptors come from a man aged 60 to 75 with small cell lung cancer.

About this clonotype itself: An end of the junction differs from the germline gene, which may be a read error. The rearrangement links TRBV11-1 to TRBJ2-1, with a weak D call TRBD1 (6 bases). CDR1 and CDR2 (germline): SGHAT, FQDESV (reference sequence). The CDR3 covers 15 residues. CDR3 DNA sequence: TGTGCCAGCTGCTTAGGACAGATGCTCGAGGGTGAGCAGTTCTTC. Translating gives CASCLGQMLEGEQFF.

Concerning this clonotype: A much more abundant neighbour one base away suggests this may be a read error. The chain employs TRBV10-2 and TRBJ2-1, with TRBD1 identical over 9 bases. With V trimmed by 7 bases and J by 8 bases, 12 bases remained unmatched. CDR1 and CDR2 from the germline V gene are WSHSY and SAAADI. This CDR3 is 15 amino acids long. Written as DNA, the CDR3 is TGCGCCAGCAATGACGGACAGGGGATAGGAGATGAGCAGTTCTTC. Encoded protein: CASNDGQGIGDEQFF.

This clonotype was counted at least ten times. The CDR3 loop is CASTTKPRETQYF. The CDR3, as DNA: TGTGCCAGCACCACAAAACCACGGGAGACCCAGTACTTC. The chain is built from TRBV6-5 and TRBJ2-5; D ambiguous. The CDR3 runs 13 residues. Germline loops: CDR1 MNHEY, CDR2 SVGAGI. Trimming stripped 7 bases from V and 5 bases from J, with 14 bases between.

By its share, this clonotype is medium-sized (0.01 to 0.1%). The V call is TRBV12-3 or TRBV12-4, the J call TRBJ2-5; 9 bases agree with TRBD2. Germline trimming cut 5 bases from V and 5 bases from J; bases unmatched to any gene: 9. The CDR3 spans 15 residues. The CDR3 nucleotides read TGTGCCAGCAGTCCGACTAGCGGCGCGATGGAGACCCAGTACTTC. Translated, it gives CASSPTSGAMETQYF.

The chain employs TRBV29-1 and TRBJ1-1; D is undetermined. V lost 7 bases to trimming and J lost 7 bases, with 7 bases between them. The CDR3 covers 9 residues. The germline CDR1 and CDR2 sequences are SQVTM and ANQGSEA. The CDR3 nucleotides are TGCAGCGGAGGTGATGAAGCTTTCTTT. Translated, it gives CSGGDEAFF.

A word on this clonotype: One end of the junction does not line up with germline, which may come from a read error. V gene TRBV11-1 combines with J gene TRBJ2-7, with TRBD2 matching over 11 bases. This CDR3 spans 13 amino acids. Germline V gives CDR1 SGHAT, CDR2 FQDESV (reference sequence). The CDR3, as DNA: TGTGCCATCAGCCGCGGACTAGCGGGTCCCCGATACTTC. This encodes CAISRGLAGPRYF.

V usage is TRBV4-1 and J usage is TRBJ2-1, with a tentative D call TRBD2 (5 bases). Per germline, CDR1 MGHRA and CDR2 YSYEKL. Trimming cost V 0 bases and J 4 bases, with 13 bases left between them. CDR3 length equals 16 residues. CDR3 amino acids: CASSQETRGAYNEQFF. CDR3 bases: TGCGCCAGCAGCCAAGAAACACGGGGAGCATACAATGAGCAGTTCTTC.

The chain recombines TRBV19 with TRBJ1-2; D possibly corresponds to TRBD1 (5 bases). This CDR3 contains 13 residues. Between the trimmed V and J ends, which lost 5 bases and 4 bases, there was a span of 11 bases. In germline, CDR1 is LNHDA, CDR2 SQIVND (reference sequence). In DNA, the CDR3 is TGTGCCAGTAGTCCGGAGGGGACCTATGGCTACACCTTC. Amino acids: CASSPEGTYGYTF.

This clonotype was found once. The chain has TRBV12-3 or TRBV12-4 and TRBJ2-3, with TRBD2 matching 7 bases. V was clipped by 10 bases and J by 0 bases; unmatched bases: 13. This CDR3 is 16 amino acids long. The CDR3 DNA reads TGTGCCACCACTACGAGGGCTAGCGGAAGCACAGATACGCAGTATTTT. This sequence encodes CATTTRASGSTDTQYF.

As concerns this clonotype: A much larger clone differs by one base, so this may be a read error. The rearrangement links TRBV29-1 to TRBJ1-1; tentative D call: TRBD1 (5 bases). Germline lookup yields CDR1 SQVTM and CDR2 ANQGSEA. The CDR3 sequence is 12 residues long. The CDR3 region is CSVEGGNTEASF. The CDR3 DNA follows: TGCAGCGTTGAAGGGGGGAACACTGAAGCTTCCTTT.

This clonotype was counted a single time. Its ends do not fully match the called genes, so a read error is possible. The V call is TRBV6-5, the J call TRBJ1-2; D uncertain. The CDR3 spans 16 residues. Germline CDR1 is MNHEY and CDR2 is SVGAGI. The CDR3 DNA sequence: TGTGCCAGTAGTTACTCCTGGAAGAAAAATTATGCTGGCTACACCTTC. Its translation is CASSYSWKKNYAGYTF.

The V gene is TRBV29-1, the J gene TRBJ2-3; D remains ambiguous. The CDR3 extends over 15 amino acids. V gave up 3 bases and J gave up 8 bases, with 21 bases separating them. CDR1 and CDR2 from the germline V gene are SQVTM and ANQGSEA. This CDR3 is CSVDRGRGWMGTQYF. CDR3 bases: TGCAGCGTTGACCGAGGACGTGGTTGGATGGGTACGCAGTATTTT.

Worth noting for this clonotype: At one boundary the junction diverges from the germline segment, which might be a read error. The J gene is TRBJ1-1, the V gene TRBV12-3 or TRBV12-4, with 7 bases lining up with TRBD1. The CDR3 spans 14 residues. The CDR3 protein is CTSTEQGLETEAFF. CDR3 DNA sequence: TGTACCAGCACCGAACAGGGGCTGGAGACTGAAGCTTTCTTT.